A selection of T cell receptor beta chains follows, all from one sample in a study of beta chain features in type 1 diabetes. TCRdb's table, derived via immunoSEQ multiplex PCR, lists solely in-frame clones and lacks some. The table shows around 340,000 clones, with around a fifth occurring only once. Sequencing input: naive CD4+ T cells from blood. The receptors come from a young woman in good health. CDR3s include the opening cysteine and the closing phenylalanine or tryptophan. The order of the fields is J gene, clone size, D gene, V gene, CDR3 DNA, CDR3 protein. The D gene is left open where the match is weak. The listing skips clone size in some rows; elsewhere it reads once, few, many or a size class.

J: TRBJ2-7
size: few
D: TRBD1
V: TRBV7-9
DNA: TGTGCCAGCAGTCCCGACAGGGGGCCTCGCGAGCAGTACTTC
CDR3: CASSPDRGPREQYF

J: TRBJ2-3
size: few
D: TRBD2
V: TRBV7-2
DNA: TGTGCCAGCAGCTTAGGGCTAGCGGACACAGATACGCAGTATTTT
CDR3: CASSLGLADTDTQYF

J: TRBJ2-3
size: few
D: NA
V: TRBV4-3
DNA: TGCGCCAGCAGCCAAGATTGGGGCCAGGCAGATACGCAGTATTTT
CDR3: CASSQDWGQADTQYF

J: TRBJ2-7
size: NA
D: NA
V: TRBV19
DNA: TGTGCCAGTAGGGATAGCGGAGCTCCCTACGAGCAGTACTTC
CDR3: CASRDSGAPYEQYF

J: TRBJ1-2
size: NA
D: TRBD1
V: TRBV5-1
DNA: TGCGCCAGCAGCTTGAGGTCAGGGGGCAATGATGGCTACACCTTC
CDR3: CASSLRSGGNDGYTF

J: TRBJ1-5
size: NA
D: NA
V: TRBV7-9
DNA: TGTGCCAGCAGCGACACCAATCAGCCCCAGCATTTT
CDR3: CASSDTNQPQHF

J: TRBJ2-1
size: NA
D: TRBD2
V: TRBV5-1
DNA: TGCGCCAGCAGCTTGGCACTAGCGGGGAGCTACAATGAGCAGTTCTTC
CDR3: CASSLALAGSYNEQFF

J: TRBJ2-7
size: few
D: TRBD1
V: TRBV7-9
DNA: TGTGCCAGCAGCTTAGGACAGGGTGGGTCTGACGAGCAGTACTTC
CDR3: CASSLGQGGSDEQYF

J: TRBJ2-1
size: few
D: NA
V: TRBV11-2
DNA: TGTGCCAGCACGGGAGTCCGCTCTCTCAATGAGCAGTTCTTC
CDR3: CASTGVRSLNEQFF

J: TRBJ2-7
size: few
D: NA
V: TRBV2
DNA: TGTGCCAGCGCGCCATTTGGTATTTACGAGCAGTACTTC
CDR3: CASAPFGIYEQYF

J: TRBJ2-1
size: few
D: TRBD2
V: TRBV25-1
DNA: TGTGCCAGCAGTGAAGGAAAACTAGCGGGCGCCTACAATGAGCAGTTCTTC
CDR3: CASSEGKLAGAYNEQFF

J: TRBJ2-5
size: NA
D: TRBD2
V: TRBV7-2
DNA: TGTGCCAGCAGCCCCCCCCGGCTAGCGGGGGTAGAGACCCAGTACTTC
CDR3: CASSPPRLAGVETQYF

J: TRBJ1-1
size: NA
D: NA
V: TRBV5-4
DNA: TGTGCCAGCAGCTCCCAACAGGGAAGAGAGAACACTGAAGCTTTCTTT
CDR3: CASSSQQGRENTEAFF

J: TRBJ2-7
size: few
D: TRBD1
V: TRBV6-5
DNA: TGTGCCAGCAGTTATAGGGGACAGGGGTACGAGCAGTACTTC
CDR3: CASSYRGQGYEQYF

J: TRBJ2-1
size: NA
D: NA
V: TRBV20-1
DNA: TGCCCGAGGACTCTCGAGAATGAGCAGTTCTTC
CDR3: CPRTLENEQFF

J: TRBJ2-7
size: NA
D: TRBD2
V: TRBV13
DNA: TGTGCCAGCAGCTTGGGACTAACCAGCTCCTACGAGCAGTACTTC
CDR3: CASSLGLTSSYEQYF

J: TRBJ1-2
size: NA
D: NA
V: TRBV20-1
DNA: TGCAGTGCTAGTTTGGCCCCCGGCTACACCTTC
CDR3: CSASLAPGYTF

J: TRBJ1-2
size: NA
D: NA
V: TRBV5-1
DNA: TGCGCCAGCAGCTTGGATAGCGGTTCCAATGGCTACACCTTC
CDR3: CASSLDSGSNGYTF

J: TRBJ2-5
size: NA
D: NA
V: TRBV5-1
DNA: TGCGCCAGCAGCAGGGCCGGAGAGGGTGGCGAGACCCAGTACTTC
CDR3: CASSRAGEGGETQYF

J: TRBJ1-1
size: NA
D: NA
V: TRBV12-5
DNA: TGTGCTCTCACCGGGACATTCAATAAGGCAACTGAAGCTTTCTTT
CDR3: CALTGTFNKATEAFF

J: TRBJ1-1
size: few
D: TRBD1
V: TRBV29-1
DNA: TGCAGCGTTGGAACAGGGGCGGGCACTGAAGCTTTCTTT
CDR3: CSVGTGAGTEAFF

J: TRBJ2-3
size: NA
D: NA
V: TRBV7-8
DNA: TGTGCCAGCAGCTTAGGGCAGCCCGGGACAGATACGCAGTATTTT
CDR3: CASSLGQPGTDTQYF

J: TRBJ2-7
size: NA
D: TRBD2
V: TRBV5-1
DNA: TGCGCCAGCAGCTTGGAAGGTAGCGGGGGCTCCTACGAGCAGTACTTC
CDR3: CASSLEGSGGSYEQYF

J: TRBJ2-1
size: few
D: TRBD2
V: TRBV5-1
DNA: TGCGCCAGCAGCTCACGACTAGCTCCTTCCAACAATGAGCAGTTCTTC
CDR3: CASSSRLAPSNNEQFF

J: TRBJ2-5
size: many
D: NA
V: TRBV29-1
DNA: TGCAGCGCCAGGGTTGCGGAGACCCAGTACTTC
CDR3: CSARVAETQYF

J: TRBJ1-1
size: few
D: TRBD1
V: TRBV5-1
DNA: TGCGCCAGCAGCTTGGGTGTCCGGACAGGAGGGGCTGAAGCTTTCTTT
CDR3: CASSLGVRTGGAEAFF

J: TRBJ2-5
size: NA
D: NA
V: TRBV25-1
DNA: TGTGCCAGCAGTGAATTAGGCAGGGAAGAAGAGACCCAGTACTTC
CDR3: CASSELGREEETQYF

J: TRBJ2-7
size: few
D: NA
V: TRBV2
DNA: TGTGCCAGCGGCCGGACAACCGCCACCTTATACGAGCAGTACTTC
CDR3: CASGRTTATLYEQYF

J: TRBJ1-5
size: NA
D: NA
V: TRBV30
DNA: TGTGCCTGGAGTGTACAGGAAAATCAGCCCCAGCATTTT
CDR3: CAWSVQENQPQHF

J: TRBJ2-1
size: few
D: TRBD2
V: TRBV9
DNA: TGTGCCAGCAGCTTCGGGACTAGCGGGTACAATGAGCAGTTCTTC
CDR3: CASSFGTSGYNEQFF

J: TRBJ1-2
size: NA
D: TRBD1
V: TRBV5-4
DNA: TGTGCCAGCAGCTCTCCGGGACAGGGGCGCGGCTACACCTTC
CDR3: CASSSPGQGRGYTF

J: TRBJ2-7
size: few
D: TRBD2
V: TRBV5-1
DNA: TGCGCCAGCAGCTTCCGAGCGGGAGCCTCTTACGAGCAGTACTTC
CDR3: CASSFRAGASYEQYF

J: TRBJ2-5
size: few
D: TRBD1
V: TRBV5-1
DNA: TGCGCCAGCAGCTTTGGACAGGGCAGGGAGACCCAGTACTTC
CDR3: CASSFGQGRETQYF

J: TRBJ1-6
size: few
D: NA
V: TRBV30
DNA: TGTGCCTGGAGTCCAGGGATCCATTCACCCCTCCACTTT
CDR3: CAWSPGIHSPLHF

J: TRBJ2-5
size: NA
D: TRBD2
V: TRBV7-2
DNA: TGTGCCAGCAGCTTAGCGACTAGCGGGAGAGGAGAGACCCAGTACTTC
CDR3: CASSLATSGRGETQYF

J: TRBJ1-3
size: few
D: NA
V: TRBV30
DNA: TGTGCCTGGAGTGTACTACAGGGAGGGGGAAACACCATATATTTT
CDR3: CAWSVLQGGGNTIYF

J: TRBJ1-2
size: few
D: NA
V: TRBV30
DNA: TGTGCCTGGAATCCGACAGGTCGCTATGGCTACACCTTC
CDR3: CAWNPTGRYGYTF

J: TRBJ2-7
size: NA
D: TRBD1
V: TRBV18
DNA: TGTGCCAGCTCAGGGGACAGCCACGAGCAGTACTTC
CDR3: CASSGDSHEQYF

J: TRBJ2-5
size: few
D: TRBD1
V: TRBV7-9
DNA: TGTGCCAGCAGCCAACCCCGGACAGGGAGCCGAGAGACCCAGTACTTC
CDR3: CASSQPRTGSRETQYF

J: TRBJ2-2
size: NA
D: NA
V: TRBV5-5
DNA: TGTGCCAGCAGCTTATGGCCCACCACCGGGGAGCTGTTTTTT
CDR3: CASSLWPTTGELFF

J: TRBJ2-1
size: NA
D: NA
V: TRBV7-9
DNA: TGTGCCAGCAGCTTGATCGGGAGTAGGTCCTACAATGAGCAGTTCTTC
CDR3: CASSLIGSRSYNEQFF

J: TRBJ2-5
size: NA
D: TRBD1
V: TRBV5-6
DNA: TGTGCCAGCAGCTTATCGCTACAGGGGTTAGAGACCCAGTACTTC
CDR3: CASSLSLQGLETQYF

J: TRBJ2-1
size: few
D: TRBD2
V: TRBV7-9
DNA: TGTGCCAGCAGCACGAGGACTAGCGGGCGATACAATGAGCAGTTCTTC
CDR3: CASSTRTSGRYNEQFF

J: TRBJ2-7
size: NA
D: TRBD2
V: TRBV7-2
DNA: TGTGCCAGTATTCGGACTAGCGGCTCCTACGAGCAGTACTTC
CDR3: CASIRTSGSYEQYF

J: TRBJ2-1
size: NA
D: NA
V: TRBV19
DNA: TGTGCCAGTAGTATAGCCGGGCGACGGGATAATGAGCAGTTCTTC
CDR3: CASSIAGRRDNEQFF

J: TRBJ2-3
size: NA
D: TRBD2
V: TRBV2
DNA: TGTGCCAGCACCTTAGCGGGGGCTAGCACAGATACGCAGTATTTT
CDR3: CASTLAGASTDTQYF

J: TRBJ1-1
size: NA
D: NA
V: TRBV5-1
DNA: TGCGCCAGCAGCTTGAACAGGGTCACTGAAGCTTTCTTT
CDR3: CASSLNRVTEAFF

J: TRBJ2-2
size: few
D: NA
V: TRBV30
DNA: TGTGCCTGGAGTGTACTAAGAAGGTCCGGGGAGCTGTTTTTT
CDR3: CAWSVLRRSGELFF